A single sample is the source of the 5 T cell receptor beta chains below, sequenced in a study of CD8 T cell repertoires and HIV-1 epitope variants. Data came from immunoSEQ multiplex PCR; TCRdb stores just in-frame clones and leaves some out. This table has about 5,600 clones, 50% to 80% appearing once. Their antigens are not known. The material sequenced was cultured CD8+ T cells derived from PBMCs. The receptors here all came from a male donor with HIV.

The rearrangement links TRBV4-1 to TRBJ2-7; maybe TRBD2 (5 bases). Germline-derived CDR1 and CDR2 are MGHRA and YSYEKL. Trimming removed 0 bases at V and 2 bases at J, with 8 bases between. CDR3 length: 14 residues. The CDR3 region has the DNA TGCGCCAGCAGCCAAGAACTAGTGGCCTACGAGCAGTACTTC. Its protein product is CASSQELVAYEQYF.

This sequence joins TRBV28 and TRBJ2-2, with D possibly TRBD1 on 5 matching bases. V shed 1 base and J shed 2 bases, with 8 bases lying between them. From germline, CDR1 is MDHEN and CDR2 SYDVKM. The CDR3 covers 15 residues. CDR3 coding DNA: TGTGCCAGCAGTTTATATGACAGAAACACCGGGGAGCTGTTTTTT. Encoded protein: CASSLYDRNTGELFF.

This clone came up once. The chain is built from TRBV11-3 and TRBJ2-5; 9 bases map to TRBD1. Germline V gene data show CDR1 as SGHNT and CDR2 as YENEEA. V lost 3 bases to trimming and J lost 5 bases; unmatched junction nucleotides: 19. The CDR3 has 19 amino acids. The CDR3: CASSFDPEPGQGGVETQYF. The CDR3 region has the DNA TGTGCCAGCAGCTTCGATCCAGAACCGGGACAGGGAGGGGTGGAGACCCAGTACTTC.

Only a few counts were recorded for this clone. This sequence joins TRBV6-5 and TRBJ2-7; D is perhaps TRBD2 (6 bases). The CDR3 is 13 amino acids. Germline-derived CDR1 and CDR2 are MNHEY and SVGAGI. V dropped 6 bases and J dropped 6 bases, with 15 bases sitting between them. The CDR3 protein is CASSRGISGEQYF. CDR3 DNA sequence: TGTGCCAGCAGCCGCGGGATCTCGGGCGAGCAGTACTTC.

This clone was observed a single time. The chain has TRBV7-6 and TRBJ2-1; 10 positions match TRBD2. Germline CDR1 SGHVS, CDR2 FNYEAQ. The CDR3 spans 17 residues. V shed 0 bases and J 4 bases; nucleotides not matched to a gene: 6. CDR3 nucleotides: TGTGCCAGCAGCTTAGCCGAAAGCGGGGGGGCTTACAATGAGCAGTTCTTC. This encodes CASSLAESGGAYNEQFF.